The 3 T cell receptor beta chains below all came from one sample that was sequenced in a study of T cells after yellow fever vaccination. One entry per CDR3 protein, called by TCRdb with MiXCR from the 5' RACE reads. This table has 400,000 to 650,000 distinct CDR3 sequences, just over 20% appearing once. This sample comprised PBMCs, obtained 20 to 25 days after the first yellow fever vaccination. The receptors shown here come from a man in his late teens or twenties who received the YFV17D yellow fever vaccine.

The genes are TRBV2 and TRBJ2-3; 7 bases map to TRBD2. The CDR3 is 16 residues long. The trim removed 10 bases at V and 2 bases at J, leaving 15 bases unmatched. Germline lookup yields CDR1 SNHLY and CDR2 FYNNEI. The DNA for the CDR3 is TGTGCCACCCTGAACCCTCAGCGGGGTAACACAGATACGCAGTATTTT. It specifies CATLNPQRGNTDTQYF.

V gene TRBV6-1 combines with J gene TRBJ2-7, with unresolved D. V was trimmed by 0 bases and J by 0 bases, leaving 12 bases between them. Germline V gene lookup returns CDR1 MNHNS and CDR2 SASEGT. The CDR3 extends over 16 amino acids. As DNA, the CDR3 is TGTGCCAGCAGTGAAGCGCTTCACGGCGGCTCCTACGAGCAGTACTTC. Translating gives CASSEALHGGSYEQYF.

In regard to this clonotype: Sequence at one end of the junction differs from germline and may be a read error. The CDR3 loop reads CASSSNVGGFETQYF. The CDR3 DNA is TGTGCCAGCAGCTCGAATGTGGGGGGATTTGAGACGCAGTACTTC. V is TRBV11-3 and J is TRBJ2-5; perhaps TRBD2 as D (6 bases). Germline V CDR1 and CDR2: SGHNT, YENEEA. The CDR3 has 15 residues.